This T cell receptor beta chain appears in the sequencing data of a study of blood T cell repertoires in COVID-19. Study overall: Donors in the United States, Italy and Spain gave samples during acute or convalescent COVID-19. PBMCs, B-cell-depleted T cells, or T cells were the source of the cDNA or gDNA that made up the material.

V lost 3 bases and J 14 bases, leaving 14 bases between the germline ends. Germline values: CDR1 MNHEY, CDR2 SMNVEV (reference sequence). CDR3 length: 13 amino acids. Authors' processing steps: Researchers report that nucleated cell counts were estimated from reference gene primer amplification. Assay: immunoSEQ multiplex PCR; the TCRdb copy retains only in-frame clones and omits some. The V and J calls and clone size were taken over from that table, and D and trimming were inferred from the DNA. The profile shows about 490,000 clones, 70% to 90% of them singletons. Sequencing used peripheral blood. The TCR comes from a human donor in a cohort sampled during active COVID-19. The chain joins TRBV27 to TRBJ1-6, with D unresolved. CDR3 sequence (DNA): TGTGCCAGCAGTTTTAGGGTGGGAGTCACCCTCCACTTT. It is translated as CASSFRVGVTLHF.